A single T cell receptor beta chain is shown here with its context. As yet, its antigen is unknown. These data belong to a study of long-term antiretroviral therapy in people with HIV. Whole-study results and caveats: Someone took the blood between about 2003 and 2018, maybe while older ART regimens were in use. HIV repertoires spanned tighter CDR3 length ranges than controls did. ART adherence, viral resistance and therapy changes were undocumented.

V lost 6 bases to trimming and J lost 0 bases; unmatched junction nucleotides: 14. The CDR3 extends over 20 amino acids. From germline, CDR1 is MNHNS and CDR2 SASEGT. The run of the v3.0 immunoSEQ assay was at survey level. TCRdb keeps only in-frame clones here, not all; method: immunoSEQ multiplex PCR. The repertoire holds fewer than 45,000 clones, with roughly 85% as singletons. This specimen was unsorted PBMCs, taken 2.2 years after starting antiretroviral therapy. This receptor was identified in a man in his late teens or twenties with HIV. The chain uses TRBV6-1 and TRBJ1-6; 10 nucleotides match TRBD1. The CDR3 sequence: CASREPPGQGFNSYNSPLHF. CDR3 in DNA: TGTGCCAGCAGAGAACCCCCGGGACAGGGGTTTAACTCCTATAATTCACCCCTCCACTTT.